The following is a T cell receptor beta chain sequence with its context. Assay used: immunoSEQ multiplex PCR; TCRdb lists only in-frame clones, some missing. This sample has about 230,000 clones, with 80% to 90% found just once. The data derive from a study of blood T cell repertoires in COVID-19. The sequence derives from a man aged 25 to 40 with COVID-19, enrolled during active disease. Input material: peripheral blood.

CDR3 sequence reads: CASSGQGGQPQHF. The CDR3 DNA sequence: TGTGCCAGCAGCGGACAGGGAGGGCAGCCCCAGCATTTT. The V gene is TRBV7-9, the J gene TRBJ1-5, with 8 positions matching TRBD1. CDR1 is SEHNR and CDR2 is FQNEAQ in the germline V gene (reference sequence). This CDR3 has 13 amino acids. V lost 5 bases, J lost 7 bases, and 4 bases stayed unmatched.